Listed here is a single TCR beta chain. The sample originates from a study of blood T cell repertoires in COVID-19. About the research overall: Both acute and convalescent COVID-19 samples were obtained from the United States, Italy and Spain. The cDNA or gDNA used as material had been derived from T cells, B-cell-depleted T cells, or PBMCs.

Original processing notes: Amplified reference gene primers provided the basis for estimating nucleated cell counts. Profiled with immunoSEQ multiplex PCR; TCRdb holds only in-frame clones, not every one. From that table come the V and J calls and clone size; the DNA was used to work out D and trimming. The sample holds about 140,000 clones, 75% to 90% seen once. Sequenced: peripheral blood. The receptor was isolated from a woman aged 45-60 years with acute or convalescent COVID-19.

The CDR3 is CASSEPGETDTQYF. The DNA for the CDR3 is TGCGCCAGCAGTGAACCCGGGGAGACAGATACGCAGTATTTT. The chain has TRBV10-2 and TRBJ2-3; TRBD2 might be the D (5 bases). Looked up from germline, CDR1 is WSHSY and CDR2 is SAAADI. The germline V and J ends were trimmed by 3 bases and 3 bases, with 10 bases remaining between them. The CDR3 extends over 14 amino acids.